This TCR beta chain comes out of a study of blood T cells in healthy people across ages. Study conclusions and caveats: Naive and antigen-experienced cells were not separated, limiting conclusive comparison. Naive CD4+ cells and diversity were both higher in long-lived donors than in aged donors.

As to this clonotype: Its specificity is not known.

With a J-beta primer mix and a sample-barcoded 5' primer, a second PCR ran about 7 to 12 cycles. With 12 random nucleotides, a template-switch adaptor tagged each individual cDNA molecule. TCRdb ran MiXCR on the 5' RACE reads and lists one entry per CDR3 protein. The table includes roughly 2 million distinct CDR3 sequences, around 50% detected once. The CDR3 is 16 amino acids. The V gene's germline CDR1 is SGHDT and CDR2 YYEEEE. V gene TRBV5-6 combines with J gene TRBJ2-4; 9 nucleotides align to TRBD2. The closer fit of TRBJ2-7 to the DNA end suggests the J call may be wrong. Source material: blood. The receptor was derived from a woman aged 40 to 50 in good health. The CDR3 loop is CASSSSGGYWGYEQYF. As DNA, the CDR3 is TGTGCCAGCAGCAGTAGCGGGGGCTACTGGGGATACGAGCAGTACTTC.